Each of the 12 T cell receptor beta chains below was sequenced from the same sample in a study of tumor-infiltrating lymphocytes in oesophageal squamous cell carcinoma. From the PCR reads, TCRdb called clonotypes with MiXCR, one entry per CDR3 protein. Of 20,000 to 30,000 distinct CDR3 sequences listed, 38% are singletons. Sample: esophageal tumor tissue. These receptors were taken from a male donor with esophageal squamous cell carcinoma.

This clonotype was recorded many times. The chain employs TRBV28 and TRBJ1-5, with D perhaps TRBD1 (5 bases). Trimming shortened V by 5 bases and J by 5 bases, and 13 bases separated the two germline ends. From germline, CDR1 is MDHEN and CDR2 SYDVKM. The CDR3 contains 14 residues. In DNA, the CDR3 is TGTGCCAGCAGTCTGGGGGGACTGGATCAGCCCCAGCATTTT. As protein: CASSLGGLDQPQHF.

This clonotype was counted ten times or more. The rearrangement links TRBV5-5 to TRBJ2-1; D unresolved. The end of the DNA is better explained by TRBJ2-7, so the J call may be wrong. In germline, CDR1 is SGHKS, CDR2 YYEKEE (reference sequence). The CDR3 runs 15 residues. The CDR3 spells CASSVRPWAGYEQYF. The CDR3 nucleotides read TGTGCCAGCAGCGTGCGTCCTTGGGCCGGCTACGAGCAGTACTTC.

This clonotype is medium-sized (0.01 to 0.1%) within its sample. The chain uses TRBV6-1 and TRBJ2-1, with 14 nucleotides matching TRBD2. V lost 5 bases to trimming and J lost 9 bases; unmatched junction nucleotides: 6. Germline values: CDR1 MNHNS, CDR2 SASEGT. The CDR3 totals 15 residues. The CDR3 reads CASSLGLAGVGEQFF. The CDR3 region has the DNA TGTGCCAGCAGTTTGGGACTAGCGGGAGTTGGTGAGCAGTTCTTC.

The genes are TRBV7-3 and TRBJ2-2; TRBD2 matches 11 bases. This CDR3 spans 16 amino acids. Germline trimming cut 6 bases from V and 4 bases from J; bases unmatched to any gene: 7. Per the germline V gene, CDR1 is SGHTA and CDR2 is FQGTGA. CDR3 sequence reads: CASSLSGGATTGELFF. DNA for the CDR3: TGTGCCAGCAGTCTTAGCGGGGGGGCTACCACCGGGGAGCTGTTTTTT.

In regard to this clonotype: The CDR3 ends on some other residue instead of the conserved phenylalanine or tryptophan, so this is likely a read error. The DNA is omitted, as the CDR3 cannot be located on it reliably, and the CDR3 follows TCRdb's listing. The genes are TRBV6-5 and TRBJ2-1; no check of the table's D call, TRBD1, against the DNA was made. The CDR3 is made up of 21 amino acids, end residues included. CDR1 MNHEY and CDR2 SVGAGI come from the germline V gene. This chain's CDR3 is CASSSSTGGTYHPNYGYTFGS.

This clonotype was recorded a few times. V is TRBV28 and J is TRBJ2-3; 9 nucleotides agree with TRBD2. V gave up 6 bases and J gave up 3 bases; unmatched junction bases: 4. The CDR3 length is 14 residues. CDR1 is MDHEN and CDR2 is SYDVKM in the germline V gene. For the CDR3, the DNA is TGTGCCAGCAGCCCTAGCGGGATGACAGATACGCAGTATTTT. Residues: CASSPSGMTDTQYF. The variable domain in full, with the rest retrieved from reference TRBV28 and TRBJ2-3, is DVKVTQSSRYLVKRTGEKVFLECVQDMDHENMFWYRQDPGLGLRLIYFSYDVKMKEKGDIPEGYSVSREKKERFSLILESASTNQTSMYLCASSPSGMTDTQYFGPGTRLTVL.

The chain links TRBV6-1 to TRBJ2-5; D gene uncertain. Trimming removed 2 bases from V and 2 bases from J, with 9 bases in between. CDR3 length: 14 residues. Germline V gene lookup returns CDR1 MNHNS and CDR2 SASEGT. CDR3 protein: CASSEYNRQETQYF. DNA for the CDR3: TGTGCCAGCAGTGAATACAACCGACAAGAGACCCAGTACTTC.

The rearrangement joins TRBV12-3 or TRBV12-4 to TRBJ2-1; perhaps D is TRBD1 or TRBD2 (5 bases each). V lost 2 bases and J 0 bases, leaving 20 bases between the germline ends. CDR3 size: 19 residues. Here the CDR3 reads CASSLRFGGSGASYNEQFF. CDR3 coding DNA: TGTGCCAGCAGTTTACGGTTTGGGGGTAGTGGGGCCTCCTACAATGAGCAGTTCTTC.

This rearrangement joins TRBV6-1 to TRBJ2-3; D call uncertain. The DNA end is more similar to TRBJ2-7, so the J call may be wrong. CDR1 and CDR2 from the germline V gene are MNHNS and SASEGT. This CDR3 region has 12 residues. The CDR3 bases are TGTGCCAGCAGTGACACAACCTACGAGCAGTACTTC. It specifies CASSDTTYEQYF.

This clonotype was recorded many times. This clone may be a read error of a much larger clone one base away. The chain combines TRBV12-3 or TRBV12-4 with TRBJ2-1; no definite D call. Near its end, the DNA agrees better with TRBJ2-7, so the J call may be wrong. This CDR3 has 11 amino acids. In DNA form, the CDR3 reads TGTGCCAGCAGCCCGACTTATGAGCAGTACTTC. Amino acid sequence: CASSPTYEQYF.

The chain employs TRBV7-2 and TRBJ2-5; D is unresolved. Gene TRBJ2-1 matches the end of the DNA better, so the J call may be wrong. The germline gives CDR1 SGHTA, CDR2 FQGNSA. The CDR3 runs to 15 residues. The CDR3 DNA follows: TGTGCCAGCAGCTTAAACCTTGGACGAAGCAATGAGCAGTTCTTC. Encoded protein: CASSLNLGRSNEQFF.

By sample fraction, this clonotype is medium-sized. CDR3 residues: CASSTRDGPNTEAFF. The CDR3 coding sequence is TGTGCCAGCAGTACCCGGGACGGCCCGAACACTGAAGCTTTCTTT. The chain couples TRBV6-1 to TRBJ1-1; TRBD1 might be the D (5 bases). CDR3 length: 15 amino acids. CDR1 MNHNS and CDR2 SASEGT come from the germline V gene. Trimming took 5 bases from V and 1 from J, leaving 14 bases between them.